A selection of T cell receptor beta chains follows, all from one sample in a study of CD8 T cells in Susac syndrome. Each CDR3 protein gets one entry after TCRdb re-called the immunoSEQ multiplex PCR reads with MiXCR. This table has about 120,000 distinct CDR3 sequences, around 90% appearing once. Sequenced sample: CD4+ T cells from PBMCs. The receptors originated from a human donor in good health. CDR3s include the opening cysteine and the closing phenylalanine or tryptophan. The order of the fields is CDR3 protein, CDR3 DNA, V gene, D gene, clone size, J gene. The D gene is left open where the match is weak. Part of the rows lack a size; the others show once, few, many or a class for expanded clones.

cdr3_aa: CASSLPGSGVRLFF; cdr3_nt: TGTGCCAGCAGCCTCCCGGGGAGTGGCGTCAGGCTGTTCTTC; v_call: TRBV6-2/TRBV6-3; d_call: .; clone_size: .; j_call: TRBJ2-1
cdr3_aa: CASSGGLAGGPTDTQYF; cdr3_nt: TGTGCCAGCAGCGGAGGACTAGCGGGAGGGCCCACAGATACGCAGTATTTT; v_call: TRBV11-2; d_call: TRBD2; clone_size: .; j_call: TRBJ2-3
cdr3_aa: CASSNRVSYEQYF; cdr3_nt: TGTGCCAGCAGCAACAGGGTCTCCTACGAGCAGTACTTC; v_call: TRBV14; d_call: .; clone_size: .; j_call: TRBJ2-7
cdr3_aa: CASSLAGQTEAFF; cdr3_nt: TGTGCCAGCAGCCTGGCAGGGCAAACTGAAGCTTTCTTT; v_call: TRBV9; d_call: .; clone_size: .; j_call: TRBJ1-1
cdr3_aa: CASTRGVAGGTDTQYF; cdr3_nt: TGTGCCAGCACCCGTGGGGTAGCGGGGGGCACAGATACGCAGTATTTT; v_call: TRBV7-2; d_call: TRBD2; clone_size: .; j_call: TRBJ2-3
cdr3_aa: CASSPPRGGGTGELFF; cdr3_nt: TGTGCCAGCAGCCCCCCTAGAGGGGGGGGAACCGGGGAGCTGTTTTTT; v_call: TRBV4-2; d_call: .; clone_size: .; j_call: TRBJ2-2
cdr3_aa: CSVDRQGLGTDTQYF; cdr3_nt: TGCAGCGTTGATCGTCAGGGCCTCGGCACAGATACGCAGTATTTT; v_call: TRBV29-1; d_call: .; clone_size: .; j_call: TRBJ2-3
cdr3_aa: CASSLNSGGSTGELFF; cdr3_nt: TGCGCCAGCAGCTTGAATTCAGGGGGCAGCACCGGGGAGCTGTTTTTT; v_call: TRBV5-1; d_call: TRBD1; clone_size: once; j_call: TRBJ2-2
cdr3_aa: CASSVEQTEKLFF; cdr3_nt: TGTGCCAGCAGCGTAGAACAGACCGAAAAACTGTTTTTT; v_call: TRBV9; d_call: .; clone_size: .; j_call: TRBJ1-4
cdr3_aa: CASSFSGEGAQETQYF; cdr3_nt: TGTGCCAGCAGTTTCAGCGGGGAGGGGGCACAAGAGACCCAGTACTTC; v_call: TRBV27; d_call: .; clone_size: .; j_call: TRBJ2-5
cdr3_aa: CASSVGDRGDEQYF; cdr3_nt: TGTGCCAGCAGCGTAGGAGACAGGGGTGACGAGCAGTACTTC; v_call: TRBV9; d_call: TRBD1; clone_size: .; j_call: TRBJ2-7
cdr3_aa: CSAGQSGANVLTF; cdr3_nt: TGCAGCGCCGGCCAGAGCGGGGCCAACGTCCTGACTTTC; v_call: TRBV29-1; d_call: .; clone_size: .; j_call: TRBJ2-6
cdr3_aa: CSAREAASGVARGEQYF; cdr3_nt: TGCAGTGCTAGAGAGGCGGCTAGCGGGGTCGCCCGGGGCGAGCAGTACTTC; v_call: TRBV20-1; d_call: TRBD2; clone_size: .; j_call: TRBJ2-7
cdr3_aa: CASSYSSAFGEAFF; cdr3_nt: TGTGCCAGCAGTTACTCGTCGGCGTTTGGTGAAGCTTTCTTT; v_call: TRBV6-2/TRBV6-3; d_call: .; clone_size: .; j_call: TRBJ1-1
cdr3_aa: CASIKRTGELFF; cdr3_nt: TGTGCCAGTATTAAAAGGACCGGGGAGCTGTTTTTT; v_call: TRBV19; d_call: .; clone_size: .; j_call: TRBJ2-2
cdr3_aa: CASSFYLRGPTGELFF; cdr3_nt: TGTGCCAGCAGTTTCTATCTGCGGGGGCCGACCGGGGAGCTGTTTTTT; v_call: TRBV6-6; d_call: .; clone_size: .; j_call: TRBJ2-2
cdr3_aa: CASSSQRESEQFF; cdr3_nt: TGTGCCAGCAGTTCTCAGCGGGAGAGCGAGCAGTTCTTC; v_call: TRBV12-3/TRBV12-4; d_call: TRBD2; clone_size: .; j_call: TRBJ2-1
cdr3_aa: CASSQGANRYGYTF; cdr3_nt: TGTGCCAGCAGCCAAGGGGCCAATAGGTATGGCTACACCTTC; v_call: TRBV3-1; d_call: .; clone_size: .; j_call: TRBJ1-2
cdr3_aa: CSVEGRDEQFF; cdr3_nt: TGCAGCGTTGAGGGTCGGGATGAGCAGTTCTTC; v_call: TRBV29-1; d_call: .; clone_size: .; j_call: TRBJ2-1
cdr3_aa: CASQPGWQGATDTQYF; cdr3_nt: TGTGCCAGTCAGCCAGGGTGGCAGGGGGCAACAGATACGCAGTATTTT; v_call: TRBV3-1; d_call: TRBD1; clone_size: .; j_call: TRBJ2-3
cdr3_aa: CASSLPGQGKETQYF; cdr3_nt: TGTGCCAGCAGCTTGCCAGGACAGGGAAAAGAGACCCAGTACTTC; v_call: TRBV5-6; d_call: TRBD1; clone_size: .; j_call: TRBJ2-5
cdr3_aa: CASSQEAVANYGYTF; cdr3_nt: TGTGCCAGCAGCCAAGAGGCGGTAGCTAACTATGGCTACACCTTC; v_call: TRBV4-2; d_call: .; clone_size: few; j_call: TRBJ1-2
cdr3_aa: CASSSKGNQPQHF; cdr3_nt: TGTGCCAGCAGCTCCAAGGGTAATCAGCCCCAGCATTTT; v_call: TRBV7-9; d_call: .; clone_size: .; j_call: TRBJ1-5
cdr3_aa: CASSTRSGTGNEKLFF; cdr3_nt: TGTGCCAGCAGCACGAGGTCCGGGACAGGGAATGAAAAACTGTTTTTT; v_call: TRBV9; d_call: TRBD1; clone_size: .; j_call: TRBJ1-4
cdr3_aa: CASSYPGGGDYGYTF; cdr3_nt: TGTGCCAGCAGTTACCCGGGTGGGGGAGACTATGGCTACACCTTC; v_call: TRBV6-6; d_call: .; clone_size: .; j_call: TRBJ1-2
cdr3_aa: CASSPGAPGANVLTF; cdr3_nt: TGTGCCAGCTCACCGGGGGCTCCCGGGGCCAACGTCCTGACTTTC; v_call: TRBV18; d_call: .; clone_size: .; j_call: TRBJ2-6
cdr3_aa: CSASKSGPANGVEQFF; cdr3_nt: TGCAGTGCTTCTAAGAGCGGACCCGCAAATGGGGTTGAGCAGTTCTTC; v_call: TRBV20-1; d_call: .; clone_size: .; j_call: TRBJ2-1
cdr3_aa: CASSGRGTSGVGEQFF; cdr3_nt: TGTGCCAGCAGCGGACGGGGGACTAGCGGGGTTGGTGAGCAGTTCTTC; v_call: TRBV9; d_call: TRBD2; clone_size: .; j_call: TRBJ2-1
cdr3_aa: CASSLADSNYGYTF; cdr3_nt: TGCGCCAGCAGCTTGGCCGACAGTAACTATGGCTACACCTTC; v_call: TRBV5-1; d_call: .; clone_size: .; j_call: TRBJ1-2
cdr3_aa: CASSESRAGLSEQYF; cdr3_nt: TGTGCCAGCAGTGAAAGTCGTGCAGGTCTAAGCGAGCAGTACTTC; v_call: TRBV2; d_call: .; clone_size: .; j_call: TRBJ2-7
cdr3_aa: CASSGMSGDTQYF; cdr3_nt: TGTGCCAGCAGCGGGATGTCGGGAGATACGCAGTATTTT; v_call: TRBV7-2; d_call: .; clone_size: .; j_call: TRBJ2-3
cdr3_aa: CANSENGQANNEQFF; cdr3_nt: TGTGCCAATAGTGAGAACGGACAGGCAAACAATGAGCAGTTCTTC; v_call: TRBV10-3; d_call: TRBD1; clone_size: once; j_call: TRBJ2-1